The present entry profiles one T cell receptor (beta chain) with its context. Libraries were prepared by immunoSEQ multiplex PCR; TCRdb keeps only in-frame clonotypes and omits some of them. The sample comprises approximately 2.3 million clones, 85% to 95% of which are singletons, and 0.39% rests with the top ten. These data are taken from a study of shared clonotypes between healthy human individuals. Germline V gives CDR1 SNHLY, CDR2 FYNNEI. The V and J ends lost 4 bases and 5 bases, in that order; junction bases with no gene match: 4. The CDR3 totals 13 residues. The V gene is TRBV2, the J gene TRBJ2-5, with 7 bases lining up with TRBD2. This clonotype was obtained from a man aged 18 to 29 in good health. Some clones in this sample may be carry-over from other donors' samples. Material: naive CD4+ T cells from PBMCs. The subset here: CD45RA+ positively selected. CDR3 DNA sequence: TGTGCCAGCAGTGTGGGGGGGGTGGAGACCCAGTACTTC. Protein product: CASSVGGVETQYF.